This TCR beta chain was found in a study of T cell changes during pregnancy in multiple sclerosis. Germline V gene data show CDR1 as SGHNT and CDR2 as YYREEE (reference sequence). Trimming removed 0 bases from V and 4 bases from J; junction bases left unmatched: 6. The CDR3 consists of 16 residues. Some clones are missing from TCRdb's copy, which holds only in-frame ones; the method was immunoSEQ multiplex PCR. The sample lists about 70,000 clones, 92% occurring once. This sequence joins TRBV5-4 and TRBJ2-1; 8 bases are shared with TRBD2. This TCR derives from a female donor with multiple sclerosis, enrolled in a pregnancy study. Sequencing was performed on peripheral blood, taken after pregnancy. CDR3 coding DNA: TGTGCCAGCAGCTTGGAGAGCGGGAGACCGTACAATGAGCAGTTCTTC. It codes for CASSLESGRPYNEQFF. The full variable domain, with the rest looked up from reference TRBV5-4 and TRBJ2-1, is ETGVTQSPTHLIKTRGQQVTLRCSSQSGHNTVSWYQQALGQGPQFIFQYYREEENGRGNFPPRFSGLQFPNYSSELNVNALELDDSALYLCASSLESGRPYNEQFFGPGTRLTVL.